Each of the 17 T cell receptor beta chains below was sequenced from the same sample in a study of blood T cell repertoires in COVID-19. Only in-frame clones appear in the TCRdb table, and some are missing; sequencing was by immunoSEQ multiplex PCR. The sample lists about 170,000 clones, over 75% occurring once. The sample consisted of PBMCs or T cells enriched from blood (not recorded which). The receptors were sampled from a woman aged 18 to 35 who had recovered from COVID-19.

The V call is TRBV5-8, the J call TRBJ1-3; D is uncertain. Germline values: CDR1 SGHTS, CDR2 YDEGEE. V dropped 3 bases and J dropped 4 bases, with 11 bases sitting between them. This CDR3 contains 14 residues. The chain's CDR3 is CASSSRAGGNTIYF. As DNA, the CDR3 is TGTGCCAGCAGCTCGCGGGCTGGCGGAAACACCATATATTTT.

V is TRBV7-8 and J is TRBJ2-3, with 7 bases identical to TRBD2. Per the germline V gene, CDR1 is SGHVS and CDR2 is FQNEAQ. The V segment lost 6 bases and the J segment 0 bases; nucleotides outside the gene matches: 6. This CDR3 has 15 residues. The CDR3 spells CASRKSGTSTDTQYF. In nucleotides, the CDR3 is TGTGCCAGCAGAAAAAGCGGGACTAGCACAGATACGCAGTATTTT.

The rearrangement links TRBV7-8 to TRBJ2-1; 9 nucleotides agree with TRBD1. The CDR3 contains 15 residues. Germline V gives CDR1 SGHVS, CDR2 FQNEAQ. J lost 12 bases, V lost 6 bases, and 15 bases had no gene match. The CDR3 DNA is TGTGCCAGCAGTACACAGGGGGCTGTGGCCGAGGGGCAGTTCTTC. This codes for CASSTQGAVAEGQFF.

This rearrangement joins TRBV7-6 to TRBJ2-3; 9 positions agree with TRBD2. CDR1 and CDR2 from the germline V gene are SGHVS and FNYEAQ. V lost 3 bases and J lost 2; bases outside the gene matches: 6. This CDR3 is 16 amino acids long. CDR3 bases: TGTGCCAGCAGCTTTGGCGGGAGGGCCTACACAGATACGCAGTATTTT. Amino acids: CASSFGGRAYTDTQYF.

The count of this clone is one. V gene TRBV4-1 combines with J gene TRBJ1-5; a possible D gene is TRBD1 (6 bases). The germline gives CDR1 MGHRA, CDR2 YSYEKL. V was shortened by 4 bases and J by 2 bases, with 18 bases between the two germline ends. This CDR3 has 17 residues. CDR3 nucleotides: TGCGCCAGCAGCCCTAGGGCACAGGGCTCCGGCAATCAGCCCCAGCATTTT. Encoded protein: CASSPRAQGSGNQPQHF.

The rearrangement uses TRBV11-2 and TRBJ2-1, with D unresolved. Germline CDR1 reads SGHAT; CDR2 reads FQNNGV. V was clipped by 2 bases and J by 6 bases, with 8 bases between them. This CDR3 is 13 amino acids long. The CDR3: CASSLWFGNEQFF. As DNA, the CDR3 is TGTGCCAGCAGCTTATGGTTCGGCAATGAGCAGTTCTTC.

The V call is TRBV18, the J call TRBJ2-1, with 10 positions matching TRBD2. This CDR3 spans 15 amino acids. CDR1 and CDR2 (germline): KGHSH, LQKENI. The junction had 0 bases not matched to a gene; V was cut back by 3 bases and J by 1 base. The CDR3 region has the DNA TGTGCCAGCTCACCTAGCGGGAGGTCCTACAATGAGCAGTTCTTC. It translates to CASSPSGRSYNEQFF. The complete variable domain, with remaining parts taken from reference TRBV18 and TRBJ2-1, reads NAGVMQNPRHLVRRRGQEARLRCSPMKGHSHVYWYRQLPEEGLKFMVYLQKENIIDESGMPKERFSAEFPKEGPSILRIQQVVRGDSAAYFCASSPSGRSYNEQFFGPGTRLTVL.

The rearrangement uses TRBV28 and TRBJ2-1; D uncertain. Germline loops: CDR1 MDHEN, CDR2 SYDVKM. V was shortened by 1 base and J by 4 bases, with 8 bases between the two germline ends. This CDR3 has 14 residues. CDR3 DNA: TGTGCCAGCAGTTTATCCCCGTTGTACAATGAGCAGTTCTTC. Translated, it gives CASSLSPLYNEQFF.

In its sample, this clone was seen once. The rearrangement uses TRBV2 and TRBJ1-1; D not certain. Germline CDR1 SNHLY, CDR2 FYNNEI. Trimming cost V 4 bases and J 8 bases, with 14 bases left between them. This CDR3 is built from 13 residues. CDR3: CASSVELGAEAFF. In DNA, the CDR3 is TGTGCCAGCAGTGTGGAACTGGGAGCCGAAGCTTTCTTT.

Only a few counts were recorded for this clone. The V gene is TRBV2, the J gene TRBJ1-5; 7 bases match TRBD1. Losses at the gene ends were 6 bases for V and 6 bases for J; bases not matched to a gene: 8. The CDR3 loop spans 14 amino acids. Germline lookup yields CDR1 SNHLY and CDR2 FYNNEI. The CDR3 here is CASSLDRVGQPQHF. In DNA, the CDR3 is TGTGCCAGCAGCCTCGACAGGGTAGGTCAGCCCCAGCATTTT.

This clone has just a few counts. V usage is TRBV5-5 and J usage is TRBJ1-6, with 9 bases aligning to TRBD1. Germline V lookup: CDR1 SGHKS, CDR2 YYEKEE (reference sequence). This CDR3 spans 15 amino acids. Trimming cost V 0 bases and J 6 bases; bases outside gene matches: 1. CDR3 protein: CASSLGTGVNSPLHF. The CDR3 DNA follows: TGTGCCAGCAGCTTGGGGACAGGGGTTAATTCACCCCTCCACTTT.

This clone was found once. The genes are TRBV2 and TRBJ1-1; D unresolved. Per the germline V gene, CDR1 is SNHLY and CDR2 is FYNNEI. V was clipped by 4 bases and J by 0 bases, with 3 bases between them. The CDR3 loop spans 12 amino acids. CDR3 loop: CASSVMNTEAFF. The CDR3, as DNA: TGTGCCAGCAGTGTAATGAACACTGAAGCTTTCTTT.

Here the CDR3 reads CASRNQGLGDQPQHF. For the CDR3, the DNA is TGTGCCAGCAGAAACCAGGGTTTAGGGGATCAGCCCCAGCATTTT. The J gene is TRBJ1-5, the V gene TRBV6-5, with D tentatively TRBD1 (5 bases). CDR1 MNHEY and CDR2 SVGAGI come from the germline V gene. The CDR3 runs 15 residues. V was pared by 6 bases and J by 5 bases, with 17 bases between.

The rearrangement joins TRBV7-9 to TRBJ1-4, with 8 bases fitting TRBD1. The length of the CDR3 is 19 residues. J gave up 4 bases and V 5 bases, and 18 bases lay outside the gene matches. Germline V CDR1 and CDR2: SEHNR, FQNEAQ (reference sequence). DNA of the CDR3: TGTGCCAGCAGCCCTCGGTTTCGTGTTGGGGGACAGGTTAATGAAAAACTGTTTTTT. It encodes CASSPRFRVGGQVNEKLFF.

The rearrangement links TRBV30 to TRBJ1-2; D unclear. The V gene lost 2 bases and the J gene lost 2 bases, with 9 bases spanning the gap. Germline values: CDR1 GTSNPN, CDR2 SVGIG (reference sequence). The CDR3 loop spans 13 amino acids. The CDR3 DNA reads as TGTGCCTGGAGTATGACGGGAAACTATGGCTACACCTTC. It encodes CAWSMTGNYGYTF.

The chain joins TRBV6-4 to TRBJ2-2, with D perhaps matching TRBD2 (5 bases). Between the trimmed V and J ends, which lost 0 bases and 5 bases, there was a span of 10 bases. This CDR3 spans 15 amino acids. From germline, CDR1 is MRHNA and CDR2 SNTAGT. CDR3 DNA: TGTGCCAGCAGTGACTCGGCGGGCGAGACCGGGGAGCTGTTTTTT. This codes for CASSDSAGETGELFF.

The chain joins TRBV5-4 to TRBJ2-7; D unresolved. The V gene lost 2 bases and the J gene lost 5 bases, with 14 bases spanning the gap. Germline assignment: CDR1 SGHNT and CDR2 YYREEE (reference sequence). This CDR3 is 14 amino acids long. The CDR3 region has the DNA TGTGCCAGCAGCTTATCTGGCTTGAGGAACGAGCAGTACTTC. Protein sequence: CASSLSGLRNEQYF.